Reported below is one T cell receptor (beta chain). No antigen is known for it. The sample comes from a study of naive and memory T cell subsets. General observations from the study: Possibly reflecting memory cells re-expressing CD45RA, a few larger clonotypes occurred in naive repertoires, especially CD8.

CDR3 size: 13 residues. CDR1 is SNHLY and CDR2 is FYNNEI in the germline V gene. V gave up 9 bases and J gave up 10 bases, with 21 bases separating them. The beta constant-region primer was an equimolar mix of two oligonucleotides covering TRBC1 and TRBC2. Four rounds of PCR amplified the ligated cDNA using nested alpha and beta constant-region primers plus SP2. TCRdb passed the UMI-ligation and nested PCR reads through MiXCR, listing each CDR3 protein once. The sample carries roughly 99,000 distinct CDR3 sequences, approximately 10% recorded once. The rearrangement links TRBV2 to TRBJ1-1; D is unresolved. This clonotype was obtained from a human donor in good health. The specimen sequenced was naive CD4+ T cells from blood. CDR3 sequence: CASKVSPLIGAFF. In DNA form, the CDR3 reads TGTGCCAGTAAGGTCAGCCCCCTGATTGGAGCTTTCTTT.